The 30 T cell receptor beta chains below come from one sample, sequenced in a study of blood T cell repertoires in COVID-19 (dated by TCRdb to the early 2020s). Receptor libraries were prepared by the immunoSEQ multiplex PCR assay. TCRdb stores this immuneACCESS table with in-frame sequences only. Part of the clones is absent; in the studies checked, under half of the shortfall reflects unresolved V genes, and no reason is known for the rest. The sample data list 130,000 to 150,000 clones, and roughly 79% of these were observed just once. The top ten clonotypes cover 7% to 9% of the sample. The sequencing input was peripheral blood. The receptors here all came from a human donor with acute or convalescent COVID-19. The donor label of this sample is uncertain.

The rearrangement joins TRBV5-4 to TRBJ2-7, with TRBD1 matching 7 bases. Germline CDR1 and CDR2: SGHNT and YYREEE (reference sequence). V gave up 9 bases and J gave up 2 bases; unmatched junction bases: 11. The CDR3 is made up of 14 amino acids. The CDR3 region has the DNA TGTGCCACCTCGACGCCGGGACAGCCCTACGAGCAGTACTTC. Translating it yields CATSTPGQPYEQYF.

The gene calls are TRBV4-2 and TRBJ1-3; a possible D gene is TRBD1 (6 bases). Trimming left V 0 bases short and J 4 bases short, with 10 bases between. The CDR3 runs to 15 residues. CDR1 and CDR2 (germline): LGHNA, YNFKEQ. The chain's CDR3 is CASSQDQGLGNTIYF. The CDR3 DNA sequence: TGTGCCAGCAGCCAAGATCAGGGGTTGGGAAACACCATATATTTT.

This clone was detected once. The chain uses TRBV5-1 and TRBJ2-1; tentatively, D is TRBD1 (6 bases). The CDR3 is 13 amino acids. Germline V lookup: CDR1 SGHRS, CDR2 YFSETQ. V lost 2 bases and J 6 bases, leaving 9 bases between the germline ends. Here the CDR3 DNA reads TGCGCCAGCAGCTTAACAGGGTTCAATGAGCAGTTCTTC. It encodes CASSLTGFNEQFF. The whole variable domain, remainder taken from reference TRBV5-1 and TRBJ2-1, is KAGVTQTPRYLIKTRGQQVTLSCSPISGHRSVSWYQQTPGQGLQFLFEYFSETQRNKGNFPGRFSGRQFSNSRSEMNVSTLELGDSALYLCASSLTGFNEQFFGPGTRLTVL.

The V gene is TRBV4-1, the J gene TRBJ2-3; tentative D call: TRBD2 (7 bases). The CDR3 covers 18 residues. Trimming removed 0 bases from V and 3 bases from J, with 19 bases in between. CDR1 is MGHRA and CDR2 is YSYEKL in the germline V gene. The CDR3 spells CASSQDGRGGGVTDTQYF. CDR3 coding DNA: TGCGCCAGCAGCCAAGATGGTAGAGGGGGGGGTGTGACAGATACGCAGTATTTT.

V is TRBV10-1 and J is TRBJ1-5; perhaps TRBD1 as D (6 bases). With 9 bases removed from V and 4 bases from J, the gap between germline ends came to 16 bases. The CDR3 runs to 14 residues. Germline-derived CDR1 and CDR2 are WNHNN and SYGVQD (reference sequence). The DNA of the CDR3 is TGCGCCAGTGTGCAGGGGAAGTTTAATCAGCCCCAGCATTTT. This translates into CASVQGKFNQPQHF.

CDR3 bases: TGCGCCAGCAGTCCGGACAGGGTTATGGACACAGATACGCAGTATTTT. It yields the protein CASSPDRVMDTDTQYF. The chain uses TRBV4-1 and TRBJ2-3; 8 positions match TRBD1. V trimming: 6 bases; J trimming: 2 bases; junction bases outside the gene matches: 10. CDR1 and CDR2 (germline): MGHRA, YSYEKL. The CDR3 runs to 16 residues.

This chain connects TRBV5-4 to TRBJ1-4; 7 bases line up with TRBD1. The V gene end was trimmed by 4 bases and the J gene end by 6 bases; junction bases not matched to a gene: 21. The CDR3 is made up of 19 amino acids. Germline V gives CDR1 SGHNT, CDR2 YYREEE (reference sequence). This CDR3 is CASSARAIGTGEGDEKLFF. The CDR3 DNA reads as TGTGCCAGCAGCGCTCGAGCCATAGGCACAGGGGAAGGGGATGAAAAACTGTTTTTT.

V gene TRBV29-1 combines with J gene TRBJ2-1; the D gene is possibly TRBD2 (5 bases). Germline V gene sequence: CDR1 SQVTM, CDR2 ANQGSEA. V was shortened by 7 bases and J by 0 bases, with 22 bases between the two germline ends. The length of the CDR3 is 17 residues. This CDR3 is CSAPVPLPGSSYNEQFF. Here the CDR3 DNA reads TGCAGCGCTCCCGTTCCTCTGCCGGGGAGCTCCTACAATGAGCAGTTCTTC.

To note about this clone: Other DNA sequences within the sample encode an identical CDR3. This chain joins TRBV3-1 (or the pseudogene TRBV3-2) and TRBJ2-3; possibly TRBD2 for D (5 bases). Trimming removed 2 bases at V and 1 base at J, with 7 bases between. CDR1 and CDR2 from the germline V gene are LGHDT and YNNKEL (reference sequence). The CDR3 is 14 amino acids. The CDR3 spells CASSQRGGTDTQYF. CDR3 nucleotides: TGTGCCAGCAGCCAACGGGGAGGCACAGATACGCAGTATTTT.

The V and J genes are TRBV24-1 and TRBJ2-2, with 7 bases matching TRBD1. This CDR3 is 16 amino acids long. V was clipped by 3 bases and J by 1 base; unmatched bases: 4. Germline V CDR1 and CDR2: KGHDR, SFDVKD. The CDR3 sequence is CATSDLRTGNTGELFF. The CDR3 nucleotides are TGTGCCACCAGTGATCTGAGGACAGGGAACACCGGGGAGCTGTTTTTT.

The table lists this clone with a count of one. The V and J genes are TRBV7-9 and TRBJ1-5, with D maybe TRBD1 (5 bases). The CDR3 spans 15 residues. Germline lookup yields CDR1 SEHNR and CDR2 FQNEAQ (reference sequence). V gave up 5 bases and J gave up 2 bases, with 13 bases separating them. CDR3 in amino acids: CASSPSGGGNQPQHF. The DNA for the CDR3 is TGTGCCAGCAGCCCTTCGGGAGGGGGCAATCAGCCCCAGCATTTT.

V usage is TRBV5-4 and J usage is TRBJ2-7, with 10 bases aligning to TRBD2. From germline, CDR1 is SGHNT and CDR2 YYREEE (reference sequence). The V gene end was trimmed by 1 base and the J gene end by 7 bases; junction bases not matched to a gene: 5. CDR3 length equals 14 residues. The DNA for the CDR3 is TGTGCCAGCAGCTTGAGCGGGGGGGCGGAGGAGCAGTACTTC. As protein: CASSLSGGAEEQYF.

The chain is built from TRBV3-1 (or the pseudogene TRBV3-2) and TRBJ1-2, with TRBD1 matching 9 bases. The CDR3 extends over 14 amino acids. Germline V gene sequence: CDR1 LGHDT, CDR2 YNNKEL (reference sequence). After removal of 4 bases from V and 8 bases from J, the junction contained 8 bases not matched to a gene. CDR3 nucleotide sequence: TGTGCCAGCAGCCTAGGGACAGGGTCTAAGGGCTACACCTTC. Translated, it gives CASSLGTGSKGYTF.

This chain joins TRBV7-9 and TRBJ2-2, with TRBD1 matching 10 bases. With 6 bases clipped from V and 7 bases from J, the junction kept 8 bases outside the gene matches. There are 15 residues in the CDR3. Per the germline V gene, CDR1 is SEHNR and CDR2 is FQNEAQ (reference sequence). The CDR3 sequence: CASRPGQGLVGELFF. DNA for the CDR3: TGTGCCAGCAGGCCGGGACAGGGGTTGGTCGGGGAGCTGTTTTTT.

The genes are TRBV6-1 and TRBJ1-1; 9 nucleotides line up with TRBD1. Germline loops: CDR1 MNHNS, CDR2 SASEGT. CDR3 length: 16 residues. The V and J ends lost 0 bases and 11 bases, in that order; junction bases with no gene match: 13. The CDR3 here is CASSEAAGTGLRGAFF. The CDR3 nucleotides read TGTGCCAGCAGTGAAGCGGCCGGGACAGGGCTCCGCGGGGCTTTCTTT.

The CDR3: CASSARDRGWNSPLHF. DNA for the CDR3: TGTGCCAGCAGCGCCCGGGACAGGGGTTGGAATTCACCCCTCCACTTT. This chain uses TRBV9 with TRBJ1-6; 10 nucleotides line up with TRBD1. V lost 3 bases and J lost 7; bases outside the gene matches: 7. The CDR3 covers 16 residues. Germline V lookup: CDR1 SGDLS, CDR2 YYNGEE.

The rearrangement joins TRBV23-1 to TRBJ1-5, with 7 bases that match TRBD1. TRBV23-1 is identified as an open reading frame with a role that is uncertain. The CDR3 runs 14 residues. With 6 bases clipped from V and 6 bases from J, the junction kept 8 bases outside the gene matches. This CDR3 reads CASRRPQGIQPQHF. The CDR3 region has the DNA TGCGCCAGCAGGAGACCACAGGGGATTCAGCCCCAGCATTTT.

The J gene is TRBJ1-2, the V gene TRBV4-1; TRBD1 matches 9 bases. V gave up 0 bases and J gave up 4 bases; unmatched junction bases: 6. The CDR3 totals 16 residues. The germline CDR1 and CDR2 sequences are MGHRA and YSYEKL. Here the CDR3 reads CASSQDGGQGGYGYTF. Here the CDR3 DNA reads TGCGCCAGCAGCCAAGATGGGGGACAGGGCGGCTATGGCTACACCTTC.

J is TRBJ2-7 and V is TRBV14; TRBD2 matches 10 bases. The V and J ends lost 5 bases and 4 bases, in that order; junction bases with no gene match: 8. The CDR3 runs 15 residues. The V gene's germline CDR1 is SGHDN and CDR2 FVKESK. Written as DNA, the CDR3 is TGTGCCAGCAGCTGGACTAGCGGTGGAGTTTACGAGCAGTACTTC. It codes for CASSWTSGGVYEQYF.

Points on this clone: Other DNA sequences from this sample encode an identical CDR3 as well. The V and J genes are TRBV9 and TRBJ2-5, with 10 bases that match TRBD2. The V and J ends lost 1 base and 5 bases, in that order; junction bases with no gene match: 5. CDR1 is SGDLS, CDR2 YYNGEE, per germline. The CDR3 contains 15 residues. This CDR3 is CASSVSGGAGETQYF. CDR3 DNA sequence: TGTGCCAGCAGCGTAAGCGGGGGGGCCGGGGAGACCCAGTACTTC.

The V and J genes are TRBV18 and TRBJ2-7; TRBD1 matches 9 bases. Germline CDR1 and CDR2: KGHSH and LQKENI. The CDR3 runs 17 residues. The trim removed 3 bases at V and 5 bases at J, leaving 14 bases unmatched. The CDR3: CASSPGTGTFERNEQYF. Written as DNA, the CDR3 is TGTGCCAGCTCACCCGGGACAGGGACCTTCGAGAGAAACGAGCAGTACTTC.

The chain carries TRBV9 and TRBJ2-5, with a weak D call TRBD2 (7 bases). Trimming left V 3 bases short and J 5 bases short, with 17 bases between. Germline V lookup: CDR1 SGDLS, CDR2 YYNGEE. CDR3 length equals 15 residues. The CDR3 here is CASSAFGGQDETQYF. CDR3 in DNA: TGTGCCAGCAGCGCCTTCGGGGGGCAAGACGAGACCCAGTACTTC.

The CDR3 sequence is CASSIAGIKGEAFF. The CDR3 nucleotides are TGTGCCAGTAGTATAGCCGGGATTAAGGGTGAAGCTTTCTTT. This rearrangement joins TRBV19 to TRBJ1-1, with D unresolved. V lost 1 base, J lost 7 bases, and 13 bases lay in between. CDR1 is LNHDA and CDR2 is SQIVND in the germline V gene (reference sequence). The CDR3 runs 14 residues.

The rearrangement uses TRBV27 and TRBJ2-1; perhaps TRBD2 as D (6 bases). CDR1 is MNHEY and CDR2 is SMNVEV in the germline V gene (reference sequence). Trimming cost V 7 bases and J 5 bases, with 24 bases left between them. The CDR3 covers 17 residues. Here the CDR3 reads CASTRLASRRENNEQFF. The DNA for the CDR3 is TGTGCCAGCACCCGGTTGGCAAGCCGGAGGGAAAACAATGAGCAGTTCTTC.

This sequence joins TRBV7-9 and TRBJ2-5; 9 nucleotides align to TRBD1. Germline V CDR1 and CDR2: SEHNR, FQNEAQ (reference sequence). V lost 5 bases, J lost 5 bases, and 6 bases stayed unmatched. The CDR3 is made up of 14 amino acids. The CDR3 DNA sequence: TGTGCCAGCAGCGTCGGACAGGGGACGGAGACCCAGTACTTC. Protein sequence: CASSVGQGTETQYF.

The chain joins TRBV7-9 to TRBJ1-6, with TRBD1 identical over 7 bases. Germline assignment: CDR1 SEHNR and CDR2 FQNEAQ (reference sequence). The CDR3 has 14 amino acids. V shed 5 bases and J 5 bases; nucleotides not matched to a gene: 3. The CDR3 sequence: CASSRDRDNSPLHF. CDR3 sequence (DNA): TGTGCCAGCAGCCGAGACAGGGATAATTCACCCCTCCACTTT.

The rearrangement links TRBV30 to TRBJ1-1, with TRBD1 as a possible D gene (5 bases). This CDR3 is built from 12 residues. Germline V gives CDR1 GTSNPN, CDR2 SVGIG (reference sequence). V was shortened by 4 bases and J by 11 bases, with 17 bases between the two germline ends. The CDR3 is CAWNAAGGDAFF. In nucleotides, the CDR3 is TGTGCCTGGAATGCGGCCGGGGGTGACGCTTTCTTT.

This sequence joins TRBV19 and TRBJ1-1; possibly TRBD1 for D (5 bases). The CDR3 is 16 residues long. Germline values: CDR1 LNHDA, CDR2 SQIVND (reference sequence). The germline V and J ends were trimmed by 3 bases and 1 base, with 15 bases remaining between them. The CDR3 sequence: CASSIWGKGSNTEAFF. The CDR3 nucleotides read TGTGCCAGTAGTATTTGGGGCAAGGGGTCGAACACTGAAGCTTTCTTT.

This CDR3 is CASSQGSGSGNTIYF. The CDR3 nucleotides are TGCGCCAGCTCCCAGGGGAGCGGCTCTGGAAACACCATATATTTT. The rearrangement uses TRBV5-1 and TRBJ1-3, with D perhaps TRBD1 (6 bases). The CDR3 is made up of 15 amino acids. With 7 bases removed from V and 0 bases from J, the gap between germline ends came to 14 bases. Per the germline V gene, CDR1 is SGHRS and CDR2 is YFSETQ. The whole variable domain, filled in from reference TRBV5-1 and TRBJ1-3, reads KAGVTQTPRYLIKTRGQQVTLSCSPISGHRSVSWYQQTPGQGLQFLFEYFSETQRNKGNFPGRFSGRQFSNSRSEMNVSTLELGDSALYLCASSQGSGSGNTIYFGEGSWLTVV.

This chain's CDR3 is CASRRGAQNAEAFF. The CDR3 DNA is TGTGCCAGCAGGCGGGGGGCCCAAAACGCTGAAGCTTTCTTT. The chain links TRBV2 to TRBJ1-1; D might be TRBD1 (6 bases). CDR1 SNHLY and CDR2 FYNNEI come from the germline V gene. V dropped 6 bases and J dropped 6 bases, with 17 bases sitting between them. The CDR3 runs 14 residues.